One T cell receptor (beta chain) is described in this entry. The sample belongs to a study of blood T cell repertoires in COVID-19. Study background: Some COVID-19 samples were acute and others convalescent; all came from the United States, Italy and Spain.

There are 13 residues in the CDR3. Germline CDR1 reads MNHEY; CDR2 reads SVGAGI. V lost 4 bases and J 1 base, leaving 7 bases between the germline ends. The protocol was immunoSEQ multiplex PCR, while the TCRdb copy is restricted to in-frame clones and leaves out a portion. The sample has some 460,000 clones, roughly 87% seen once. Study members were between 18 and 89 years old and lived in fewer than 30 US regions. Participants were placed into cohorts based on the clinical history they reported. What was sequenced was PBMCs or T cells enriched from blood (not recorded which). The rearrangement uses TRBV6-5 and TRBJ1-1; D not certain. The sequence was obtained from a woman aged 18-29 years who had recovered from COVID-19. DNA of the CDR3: TGTGCCAGCAGTTCTCAGAAGAACACTGAAGCTTTCTTT. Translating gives CASSSQKNTEAFF.